The clone carrying this TCR beta chain was observed a handful of times. The data were obtained in a study of patients and donors after allogeneic stem cell transplantation. TCRdb independently ran MiXCR on the RT-PCR reads; one entry per CDR3 protein. The table has some 960,000 distinct CDR3 sequences, about a sixth seen once. V was pared by 5 bases and J by 5 bases, with 10 bases of the junction left unmatched. CDR1 and CDR2 from the germline V gene are SGHTA and FQGNSA. CDR3 size: 15 residues. V is TRBV7-2 and J is TRBJ2-7; the match to TRBD2 covers 9 bases. The specimen sequenced was blood, either unsorted or a sorted T cell fraction (not recorded which). The TCR originated in a human donor who was either an allogeneic HSCT recipient or a stem cell or donor lymphocyte infusion donor (not recorded which). It is not recorded whose cells these are; they may come from a transplant donor. CDR3 amino acids: CASSPPGLAFHEQYF. The CDR3 nucleotides are TGTGCCAGCAGCCCTCCGGGACTAGCTTTCCACGAGCAGTACTTC.